The 28 T cell receptor beta chains below all came from one sample that was sequenced in a study of blood T cells in healthy people across ages. A second PCR of about 6 to 12 cycles used a sample-barcoded 5' primer and a J-beta primer mix. TCRdb re-called the 5' RACE reads through MiXCR, storing one row per CDR3 protein. The repertoire holds around 1,800,000 distinct CDR3 sequences, with about two fifths as singletons. Source material: blood. These receptors were collected from a human donor in good health.

This clonotype was found a few times. The gene calls are TRBV7-2 and TRBJ2-5, with TRBD2 matching over 8 bases. The J segment lost 4 bases and the V segment lost 6 bases, leaving 16 bases of the junction unmatched. The germline V gene encodes CDR1 SGHTA and CDR2 FQGNSA. The CDR3 sequence is 17 residues long. CDR3 region: CASSEPDGGAALETQYF. The CDR3 DNA follows: TGTGCCAGCAGTGAGCCCGACGGGGGGGCCGCTTTAGAGACCCAGTACTTC.

The genes are TRBV28 and TRBJ2-2; D possibly corresponds to TRBD1 (6 bases). This CDR3 region has 15 residues. CDR1 and CDR2 (germline): MDHEN, SYDVKM. Trimming shortened V by 8 bases and J by 6 bases, and 19 bases separated the two germline ends. CDR3 sequence: CASEQGKGAPGELFF. The CDR3 DNA reads TGTGCCAGCGAGCAGGGGAAGGGTGCCCCCGGGGAGCTGTTTTTT.

The genes are TRBV3-1 and TRBJ2-1; D possibly corresponds to TRBD2 (8 bases). The ends were cut back, 1 base at V and 2 bases at J, with 12 bases in the middle. Germline assignment: CDR1 LGHDT and CDR2 YNNKEL (reference sequence). The CDR3 totals 16 residues. The CDR3 loop reads CASSQAGGGAYNEQFF. Written as DNA, the CDR3 is TGTGCCAGCAGCCAAGCGGGAGGGGGCGCCTACAATGAGCAGTTCTTC.

The chain combines TRBV20-1 with TRBJ1-2; TRBD1 might be the D (6 bases). V lost 5 bases, J lost 6 bases, and 22 bases lay in between. The germline V gene has CDR1 DFQATT and CDR2 SNEGSKA (reference sequence). This CDR3 spans 15 amino acids. For the CDR3, the DNA is TGCAGTGCTTCTCGGGGAAGGGCAGGGGTGGATGGCTACACCTTC. Translation gives CSASRGRAGVDGYTF.

This rearrangement joins TRBV20-1 to TRBJ2-1; no definite D call. The CDR3 extends over 16 amino acids. The V end was cut by 0 bases, the J end by 0 bases, with 12 bases between. Germline V CDR1 and CDR2: DFQATT, SNEGSKA (reference sequence). CDR3 sequence reads: CSARDFQRASYNEQFF. CDR3 coding DNA: TGCAGTGCTAGAGATTTTCAAAGGGCCTCCTACAATGAGCAGTTCTTC.

J is TRBJ2-4 and V is TRBV2; D is tentatively TRBD1 or TRBD2 (6 bases each). The J call may be wrong; the DNA end is better matched by TRBJ2-7. The CDR3 sequence is 12 residues long. CDR1 and CDR2 from the germline V gene are SNHLY and FYNNEI. As DNA, the CDR3 is TGTGCCAGTCTGGGGGGCTGCGACGAGCAGTACTTC. It specifies CASLGGCDEQYF.

This clonotype was counted between two and nine times. The chain joins TRBV4-3 to TRBJ2-3; TRBD1 matches 7 bases. The V segment lost 2 bases and the J segment 3 bases; nucleotides outside the gene matches: 5. The germline gives CDR1 LGHNA, CDR2 YSLEER. This CDR3 is built from 15 residues. This CDR3 is CASSQRGGATDTQYF. CDR3 sequence (DNA): TGCGCCAGCAGCCAAAGAGGGGGCGCGACAGATACGCAGTATTTT.

Here the CDR3 reads CSAQTDEDTEAFF. DNA for the CDR3: TGCAGTGCCCAGACGGACGAGGACACTGAAGCTTTCTTT. The V gene is TRBV20-1, the J gene TRBJ1-1; D gene uncertain. The CDR3 spans 13 residues. The V gene's germline CDR1 is DFQATT and CDR2 SNEGSKA (reference sequence). V lost 6 bases and J 3 bases, leaving 14 bases between the germline ends.

This clonotype was seen a single time. The rearrangement joins TRBV5-6 to TRBJ2-3, with a weak D call TRBD1 (7 bases). Germline V gene data show CDR1 as SGHDT and CDR2 as YYEEEE. The CDR3 spans 12 residues. The V end lost 1 base, the J end lost 13 bases, and 13 bases lay between the germline ends. This chain's CDR3 is CASSLPARGEYF. The CDR3 DNA is TGTGCCAGCAGCTTGCCGGCCAGGGGGGAGTATTTT.

This clonotype was recorded a few times. This chain links TRBV4-3 with TRBJ1-2; TRBD1 agrees at 9 bases. With 1 base clipped from V and 4 bases from J, the junction kept 10 bases outside the gene matches. CDR3 length: 17 amino acids. Germline assignment: CDR1 LGHNA and CDR2 YSLEER. The CDR3 DNA sequence: TGCGCCAGCAGCCAAGCCGGACAGGGGTCGGGGCGCTATGGCTACACCTTC. Protein sequence: CASSQAGQGSGRYGYTF.

V gene TRBV6-5 combines with J gene TRBJ1-2; 7 nucleotides line up with TRBD1. J was trimmed by 8 bases and V by 8 bases; bases with no gene match: 20. The germline CDR1 and CDR2 sequences are MNHEY and SVGAGI. This CDR3 has 16 amino acids. The chain's CDR3 is CASAPLPGQRVEGYTF. The CDR3 coding sequence is TGTGCCAGCGCTCCATTACCGGGACAGAGGGTGGAGGGCTACACCTTC.

This clonotype was picked up a small number of times. The chain carries TRBV19 and TRBJ1-1; 10 positions agree with TRBD1. Trimming cost V 5 bases and J 1 base; bases outside gene matches: 7. The CDR3 is made up of 16 amino acids. Germline-derived CDR1 and CDR2 are LNHDA and SQIVND (reference sequence). CDR3 nucleotide sequence: TGTGCCAGTAGTGGTGACCGGGACAGGGGGAACACTGAAGCTTTCTTT. Its translation is CASSGDRDRGNTEAFF.

This clonotype has just a few counts. V is TRBV20-1 and J is TRBJ2-1; TRBD2 might be the D (5 bases). The CDR3 is 13 amino acids. The V and J ends lost 3 bases and 5 bases respectively, with 11 bases between them. Germline V gene data show CDR1 as DFQATT and CDR2 as SNEGSKA (reference sequence). CDR3 in DNA: TGCAGTGCTAGTCCGGGGTTGAACAATGAGCAGTTCTTC. This codes for CSASPGLNNEQFF.

The genes are TRBV5-6 and TRBJ1-5, with D possibly being TRBD1 (5 bases). This CDR3 is built from 14 residues. V shed 4 bases and J shed 4 bases, with 12 bases lying between them. Germline V gene lookup returns CDR1 SGHDT and CDR2 YYEEEE. The CDR3 loop is CASSLRTPNQPQHF. CDR3 coding DNA: TGTGCCAGCAGCCTCAGGACACCGAATCAGCCCCAGCATTTT.

This clonotype was seen only a few times. The J gene is TRBJ1-1, the V gene TRBV4-1; D not resolved. This CDR3 is built from 14 residues. V was pared by 0 bases and J by 5 bases, with 10 bases between. Germline CDR1 and CDR2: MGHRA and YSYEKL. The CDR3 DNA is TGCGCCAGCAGCCAAGATCGGGCAGGTACTGAAGCTTTCTTT. Translated: CASSQDRAGTEAFF.

Turning to this clonotype: A junction end diverges from the germline sequence, so it may reflect a read error. The gene calls are TRBV6-2 or TRBV6-3 and TRBJ2-2, with D perhaps TRBD2 (6 bases). The germline CDR1 and CDR2 sequences are MNHEY and SVGEGT. The CDR3 covers 15 residues. CDR3 nucleotide sequence: TGTACCAGCAGTTACTCCGAGCGGGACACCGGGGAGCTGTTTTTT. This codes for CTSSYSERDTGELFF.

This clonotype was seen repeatedly, ten times or more. This rearrangement joins TRBV12-3 or TRBV12-4 to TRBJ1-5; D gene uncertain. The CDR3 is made up of 15 amino acids. The V end was cut by 8 bases, the J end by 6 bases, with 20 bases between. This CDR3 reads CASRAGLEGGQPQHF. The CDR3 bases are TGTGCCAGCCGCGCGGGCCTGGAGGGCGGTCAGCCCCAGCATTTT.

J is TRBJ1-1 and V is TRBV4-3; D is ambiguous. The CDR3 is made up of 14 amino acids. CDR1 LGHNA and CDR2 YSLEER come from the germline V gene. Trimming pared 0 bases from V and 10 bases from J, leaving 15 bases between. The CDR3 DNA follows: TGCGCCAGCAGCCAAGATGCGGCAGGCCGGAGAGCTTTCTTT. This translates into CASSQDAAGRRAFF.

The gene calls are TRBV7-2 and TRBJ1-2, with 10 bases matching TRBD1. The CDR3 sequence is 16 residues long. CDR1 is SGHTA and CDR2 is FQGNSA in the germline V gene. V shed 4 bases, J shed 8 bases, and the junction held 13 bases outside the gene matches. The chain's CDR3 is CASSSSLGQGVGGYTF. CDR3 bases: TGTGCCAGCAGCTCCAGCCTTGGACAGGGGGTCGGAGGCTACACCTTC. Full variable domain (missing parts from reference TRBV7-2 and TRBJ1-2): GAGVSQSPSNKVTEKGKDVELRCDPISGHTALYWYRQSLGQGLEFLIYFQGNSAPDKSGLPSDRFSAERTGGSVSTLTIQRTQQEDSAVYLCASSSSLGQGVGGYTFGSGTRLTVV.

A remark on this clonotype: The CDR3 carries no conserved terminal phenylalanine or tryptophan, so it likely arises from a read error. This chain joins TRBV7-2 and TRBJ1-2; TRBD1 matches at 7 bases. The germline gives CDR1 SGHTA, CDR2 FQGNSA. The junction had 2 bases not matched to a gene; V was cut back by 7 bases and J by 0 bases. CDR3 length: 13 amino acids. The CDR3 protein is CASTGTANYGYTC. The CDR3 nucleotides are TGTGCCAGCACCGGGACAGCTAACTATGGCTACACCTGC.

This chain joins TRBV20-1 and TRBJ2-3; 9 bases agree with TRBD2. The CDR3 extends over 17 amino acids. CDR1 and CDR2 from the germline V gene are DFQATT and SNEGSKA (reference sequence). Trimming took 0 bases from V and 7 from J; bases not matched to a gene: 14. The chain's CDR3 is CSARDRIAGAIRNTQYF. CDR3 DNA: TGCAGTGCTAGAGATCGGATAGCGGGGGCCATCAGAAATACGCAGTATTTT.

The chain has TRBV2 and TRBJ1-1, with TRBD1 matching over 10 bases. The CDR3 runs to 16 residues. Germline-derived CDR1 and CDR2 are SNHLY and FYNNEI. With V trimmed by 6 bases and J by 1 base, 8 bases remained unmatched. The CDR3 coding sequence is TGTGCCAGCAGGGACAGGGGGTTTTTAGCGAACACTGAAGCTTTCTTT. Residues: CASRDRGFLANTEAFF.

The chain employs TRBV10-3 and TRBJ2-7; 7 bases are a match to TRBD2. The CDR3 is made up of 13 amino acids. With 7 bases clipped from V and 5 bases from J, the junction kept 8 bases outside the gene matches. The germline V gene has CDR1 ENHRY and CDR2 SYGVKD. CDR3 amino acids: CAIKTSGADEQYF. CDR3 DNA: TGTGCCATCAAGACAAGCGGGGCTGACGAGCAGTACTTC.

This clonotype was counted between two and nine times. V is TRBV7-2 and J is TRBJ1-3; D perhaps matches TRBD1 (5 bases). This CDR3 spans 16 amino acids. Germline CDR1 reads SGHTA; CDR2 reads FQGNSA. Deletions cut 5 bases from V and 1 base from J, with 15 bases between. The CDR3 sequence is CASSRETANSGNTIYF. In DNA form, the CDR3 reads TGTGCCAGCAGCCGGGAGACAGCCAATTCTGGAAACACCATATATTTT. Looking up the rest from reference TRBV7-2 and TRBJ1-3 gives the full variable domain: GAGVSQSPSNKVTEKGKDVELRCDPISGHTALYWYRQSLGQGLEFLIYFQGNSAPDKSGLPSDRFSAERTGGSVSTLTIQRTQQEDSAVYLCASSRETANSGNTIYFGEGSWLTVV.

The rearrangement joins TRBV2 to TRBJ2-7; either TRBD1 or TRBD2 may fit D (5 bases each). Germline V lookup: CDR1 SNHLY, CDR2 FYNNEI. This CDR3 spans 15 amino acids. V was pared by 7 bases and J by 4 bases, with 20 bases between. The CDR3 DNA sequence: TGTGCCAGCAATCGAAAGGGACGGAAGGAATACGAGCAGTACTTC. It is translated as CASNRKGRKEYEQYF.

This clonotype was seen a few times. Compared with germline, one end of the junction differs, possibly owing to a read error. The chain is built from TRBV7-8 and TRBJ2-7; D is unclear. There are 15 residues in the CDR3. CDR1 and CDR2 from the germline V gene are SGHVS and FQNEAQ. The CDR3 DNA is TGTGCCAGCAGCTTAGCAGGGTATAACTCCTACGAGCGGTACTTC. Amino acid sequence: CASSLAGYNSYERYF.

In the case of this clonotype: Its ends do not fully match the called genes, so a read error is possible. The chain recombines TRBV5-1 with TRBJ1-1; weak D call: TRBD1 (5 bases). The CDR3 length is 14 residues. Germline loops: CDR1 SGHRS, CDR2 YFSETQ. The CDR3 DNA is TGCGCCAACAGCTCAGGGCCGCGGAACACTGAAGCTTTCTTT. Translation gives CANSSGPRNTEAFF.

There are a few counts of this clonotype. This rearrangement joins TRBV7-2 to TRBJ2-5; 8 bases map to TRBD2. The V and J ends lost 3 bases and 5 bases, in that order; junction bases with no gene match: 8. Germline V CDR1 and CDR2: SGHTA, FQGNSA. The length of the CDR3 is 15 residues. For the CDR3, the DNA is TGTGCCAGCAGCTTCCTCGGGGGGGCCGGGGAGACCCAGTACTTC. It specifies CASSFLGGAGETQYF.